A single sample is the source of the 11 T cell receptor beta chains below, sequenced in a study of OX40 agonist ivuxolimab in advanced cancers. The table came from immunoSEQ multiplex PCR; TCRdb's copy has only in-frame clones and leaves some out. The sample shows about 76,000 clones, approximately 80% of them seen only once. The sample here was CD4+ or CD8+ T cells sorted from blood, taken in a trial of the OX40 agonist ivuxolimab. These receptors were taken from an adult with an advanced solid tumor such as melanoma, head and neck, liver or kidney cancer.

The chain couples TRBV9 to TRBJ1-1, with 11 bases lining up with TRBD1. This CDR3 is 15 amino acids long. Germline loops: CDR1 SGDLS, CDR2 YYNGEE. V dropped 4 bases and J dropped 4; count of bases not matched to a gene: 6. Here the CDR3 DNA reads TGTGCCAGCAGCTTCCGGGACAGGGGGACCACTGAAGCTTTCTTT. This gives the protein CASSFRDRGTTEAFF.

Here the CDR3 DNA reads TGTGCCAGCAGTTCTCGACACGGCAATCAGCCCCAGCATTTT. The encoded protein is CASSSRHGNQPQHF. The V call is TRBV28, the J call TRBJ1-5; D uncertain. Trimming took 4 bases from V and 2 from J, leaving 9 bases between them. The CDR3 runs to 14 residues. Per the germline V gene, CDR1 is MDHEN and CDR2 is SYDVKM.

The chain couples TRBV11-2 to TRBJ2-5; TRBD1 agrees at 8 bases. CDR1 is SGHAT, CDR2 FQNNGV, per germline. The CDR3 contains 15 residues. Trimming cost V 6 bases and J 5 bases; bases outside gene matches: 11. CDR3 DNA: TGTGCCAGCAGGCGATTCAGGGGGCGCGCGGAGACCCAGTACTTC. This codes for CASRRFRGRAETQYF.

The rearrangement uses TRBV30 and TRBJ1-2, with a possible D match to TRBD1 (5 bases). Germline-derived CDR1 and CDR2 are GTSNPN and SVGIG (reference sequence). The V end lost 3 bases, the J end lost 7 bases, and 15 bases lay between the germline ends. This CDR3 spans 13 amino acids. CDR3 nucleotide sequence: TGTGCCTGGAGCCCGGACGAGGGGCTTGGCTACACCTTC. Translating it yields CAWSPDEGLGYTF.

V is TRBV19 and J is TRBJ2-2, with TRBD2 matching over 7 bases. The CDR3 extends over 14 amino acids. V lost 2 bases and J lost 4; bases outside the gene matches: 1. The germline V gene encodes CDR1 LNHDA and CDR2 SQIVND (reference sequence). The CDR3 sequence is CASSITGGTGELFF. The CDR3 nucleotides read TGTGCCAGTAGTATAACGGGGGGCACCGGGGAGCTGTTTTTT.

The chain joins TRBV7-2 to TRBJ1-1; maybe TRBD1 (6 bases). This CDR3 is built from 12 residues. CDR1 is SGHTA, CDR2 FQGNSA, per germline. Trimming pared 7 bases from V and 7 bases from J, leaving 13 bases between. The CDR3 here is CASNSQGLEAFF. CDR3 in DNA: TGTGCCAGCAACTCACAGGGCCTTGAAGCTTTCTTT.

The V gene is TRBV7-3, the J gene TRBJ2-1; the match to TRBD2 covers 8 bases. The V and J ends lost 8 bases and 0 bases, in that order; junction bases with no gene match: 9. Per the germline V gene, CDR1 is SGHTA and CDR2 is FQGTGA. CDR3 size: 16 residues. The DNA of the CDR3 is TGTGCCAGCGCGGAGAGCGGGGGTTCCTCCTACAATGAGCAGTTCTTC. Encoded protein: CASAESGGSSYNEQFF. Filled out from reference TRBV7-3 and TRBJ2-1, the complete variable domain reads GAGVSQTPSNKVTEKGKYVELRCDPISGHTALYWYRQSLGQGPEFLIYFQGTGAADDSGLPNDRFFAVRPEGSVSTLKIQRTERGDSAVYLCASAESGGSSYNEQFFGPGTRLTVL.

The J gene is TRBJ1-2, the V gene TRBV15; D not certain. Trimming pared 2 bases from V and 5 bases from J, leaving 15 bases between. The CDR3 consists of 15 residues. From germline, CDR1 is LNHNV and CDR2 YYDKDF (reference sequence). CDR3 protein: CATSRWTRERYGYTF. CDR3 DNA: TGTGCCACCAGCAGATGGACCCGGGAAAGATATGGCTACACCTTC.

This clone was recorded once. V usage is TRBV6-1 and J usage is TRBJ2-3; D is undetermined. The length of the CDR3 is 14 residues. CDR1 and CDR2 from the germline V gene are MNHNS and SASEGT. V was trimmed by 4 bases and J by 3 bases, leaving 11 bases between them. CDR3 sequence: CASSGVGGTDTQYF. The CDR3 DNA reads TGTGCCAGCAGTGGTGTAGGTGGGACAGATACGCAGTATTTT.

V is TRBV5-1 and J is TRBJ2-1; tentative D call: TRBD2 (5 bases). Trimming took off 4 bases at V and 3 bases at J, with 17 bases between the two ends. The CDR3 spans 16 residues. From germline, CDR1 is SGHRS and CDR2 YFSETQ. The CDR3 here is CASSAAGPGGYNEQFF. CDR3 sequence (DNA): TGCGCCAGCAGCGCGGCGGGCCCAGGAGGCTACAATGAGCAGTTCTTC.

The CDR3 nucleotides are TGTGCCAGCAGCCCCCTTGCCGCGGGGAGGGGGTCCTACGAGCAGTACTTC. It yields the protein CASSPLAAGRGSYEQYF. This chain links TRBV14 with TRBJ2-7, with TRBD2 as a possible D gene (7 bases). This CDR3 is 17 amino acids long. The germline gives CDR1 SGHDN, CDR2 FVKESK. Between the trimmed V and J ends, which lost 4 bases and 1 base, there was a span of 20 bases. Full variable domain (missing parts from reference TRBV14 and TRBJ2-7): EAGVTQFPSHSVIEKGQTVTLRCDPISGHDNLYWYRRVMGKEIKFLLHFVKESKQDESGMPNNRFLAERTGGTYSTLKVQPAELEDSGVYFCASSPLAAGRGSYEQYFGPGTRLTVT.